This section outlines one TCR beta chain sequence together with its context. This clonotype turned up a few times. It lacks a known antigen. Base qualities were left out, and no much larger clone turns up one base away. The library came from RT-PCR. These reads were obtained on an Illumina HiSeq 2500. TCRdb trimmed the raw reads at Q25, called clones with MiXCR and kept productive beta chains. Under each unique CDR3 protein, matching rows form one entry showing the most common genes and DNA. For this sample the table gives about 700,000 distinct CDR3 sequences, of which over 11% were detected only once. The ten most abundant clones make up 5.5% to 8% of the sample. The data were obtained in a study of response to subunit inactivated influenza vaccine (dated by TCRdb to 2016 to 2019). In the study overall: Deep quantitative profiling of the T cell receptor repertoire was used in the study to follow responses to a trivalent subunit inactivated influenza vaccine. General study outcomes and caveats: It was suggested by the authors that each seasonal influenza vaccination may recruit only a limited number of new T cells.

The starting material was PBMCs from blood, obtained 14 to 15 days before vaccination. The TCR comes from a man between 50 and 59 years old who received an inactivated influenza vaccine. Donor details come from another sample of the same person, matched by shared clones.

The CDR3 here reads CASSQKGLAGLVSYNEQFF. DNA sequence: TGCGCCAGCAGCCAAAAGGGACTAGCGGGGTTAGTCTCCTACAATGAGCAGTTCTTC. The V and J genes are TRBV4-3 and TRBJ2-1; 13 bases in between match TRBD2. The germline V gene yields LGHNA for CDR1 and YSLEER for CDR2. From cysteine to phenylalanine, the CDR3 is 19 amino acids long. Left in the record is the CDR3 DNA by itself, 57 bases read in frame from the first base. From V the trimming removes 2 bases and from J it removes 0 bases, while the gene matches leave 7 bases of the junction unaccounted for.